This record looks at one T cell receptor (beta chain) sequence and its context. These data come from a study of blood T cell repertoires in COVID-19. Here immunoSEQ multiplex PCR was the method, and the copy in TCRdb shows in-frame clones only, minus some. The sample comprises 30,000 or so clones, just over 90% of which are singletons, and over 0.7% rests with the top ten. The V end lost 3 bases, the J end lost 8 bases, and 11 bases lay between the germline ends. The CDR3 runs to 13 residues. Germline CDR1 is SGHAT and CDR2 is FQNNGV. The sequence was collected from a male donor with active COVID-19. The V call is TRBV11-2, the J call TRBJ2-1; D is possibly TRBD2 (6 bases). The sequenced material came from peripheral blood. CDR3 region: CASSFSPSDEQFF. Here the CDR3 DNA reads TGTGCCAGCAGCTTCTCGCCTAGCGATGAGCAGTTCTTC.